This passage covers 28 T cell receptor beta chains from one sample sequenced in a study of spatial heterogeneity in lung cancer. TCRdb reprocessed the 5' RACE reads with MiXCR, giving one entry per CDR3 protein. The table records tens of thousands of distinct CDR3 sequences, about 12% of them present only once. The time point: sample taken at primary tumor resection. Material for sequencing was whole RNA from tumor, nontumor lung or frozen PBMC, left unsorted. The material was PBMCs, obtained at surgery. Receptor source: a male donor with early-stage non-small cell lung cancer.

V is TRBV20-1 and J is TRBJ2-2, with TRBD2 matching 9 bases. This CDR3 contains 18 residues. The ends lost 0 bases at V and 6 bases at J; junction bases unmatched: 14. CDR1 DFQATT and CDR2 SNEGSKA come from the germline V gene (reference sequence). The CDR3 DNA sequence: TGCAGTGCTAGAGAGCTTGTACGGCGGGAGGGCCGATCCGGGGAGCTGTTTTTT. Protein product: CSARELVRREGRSGELFF.

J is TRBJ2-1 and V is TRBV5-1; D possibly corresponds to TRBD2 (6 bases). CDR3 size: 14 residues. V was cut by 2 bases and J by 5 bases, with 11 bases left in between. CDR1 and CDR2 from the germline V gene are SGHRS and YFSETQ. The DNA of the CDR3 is TGCGCCAGCAGCTTTCTAGCGAGCAACAATGAGCAGTTCTTC. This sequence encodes CASSFLASNNEQFF.

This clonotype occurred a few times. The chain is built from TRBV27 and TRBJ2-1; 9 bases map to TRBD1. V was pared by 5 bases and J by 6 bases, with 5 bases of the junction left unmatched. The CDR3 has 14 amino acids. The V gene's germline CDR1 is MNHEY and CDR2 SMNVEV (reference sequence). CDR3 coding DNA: TGTGCCAGCAGTGAAACGACAGGGGGCAATGAGCAGTTCTTC. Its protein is CASSETTGGNEQFF.

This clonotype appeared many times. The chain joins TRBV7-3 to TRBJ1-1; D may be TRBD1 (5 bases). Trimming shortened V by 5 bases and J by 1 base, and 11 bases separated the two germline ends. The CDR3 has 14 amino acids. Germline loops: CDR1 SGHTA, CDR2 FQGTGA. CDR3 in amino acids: CASSGNQGNTEAFF. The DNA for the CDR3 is TGTGCCAGCAGCGGAAATCAGGGGAACACTGAAGCTTTCTTT.

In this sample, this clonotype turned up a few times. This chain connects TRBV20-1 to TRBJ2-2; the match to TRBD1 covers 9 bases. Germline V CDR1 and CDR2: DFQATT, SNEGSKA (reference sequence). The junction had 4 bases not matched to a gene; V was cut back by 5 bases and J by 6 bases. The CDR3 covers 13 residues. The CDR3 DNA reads TGCAGTGCTGGGACAGGGTTGGCCGGGGAGCTGTTTTTT. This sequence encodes CSAGTGLAGELFF.

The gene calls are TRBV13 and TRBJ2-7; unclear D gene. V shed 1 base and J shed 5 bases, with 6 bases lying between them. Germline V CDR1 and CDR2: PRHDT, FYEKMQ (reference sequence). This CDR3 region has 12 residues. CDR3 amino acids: CASSLDPHEQYF. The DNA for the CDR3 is TGTGCCAGCAGCTTAGATCCCCACGAGCAGTACTTC.

CDR3 residues: CASSPGTGSGEQYF. In DNA, the CDR3 is TGCGCCAGCAGCCCCGGGACAGGGTCTGGTGAGCAGTACTTC. V gene TRBV10-2 combines with J gene TRBJ2-7; the match to TRBD1 covers 9 bases. The V and J ends lost 6 bases and 7 bases, in that order; junction bases with no gene match: 10. This CDR3 spans 14 amino acids. CDR1 is WSHSY and CDR2 is SAAADI in the germline V gene.

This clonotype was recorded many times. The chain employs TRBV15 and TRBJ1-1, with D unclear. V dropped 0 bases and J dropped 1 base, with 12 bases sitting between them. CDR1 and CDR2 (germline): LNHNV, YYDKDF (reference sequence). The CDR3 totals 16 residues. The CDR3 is CATSRDPGATNTEAFF. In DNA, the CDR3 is TGTGCCACCAGCAGAGATCCGGGCGCCACGAACACTGAAGCTTTCTTT.

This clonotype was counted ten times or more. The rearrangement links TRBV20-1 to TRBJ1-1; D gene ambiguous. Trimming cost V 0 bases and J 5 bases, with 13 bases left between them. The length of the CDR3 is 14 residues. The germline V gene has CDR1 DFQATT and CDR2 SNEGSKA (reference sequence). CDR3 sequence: CSAREGSGRTEAFF. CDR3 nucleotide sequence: TGCAGTGCTAGAGAAGGATCGGGGAGGACTGAAGCTTTCTTT.

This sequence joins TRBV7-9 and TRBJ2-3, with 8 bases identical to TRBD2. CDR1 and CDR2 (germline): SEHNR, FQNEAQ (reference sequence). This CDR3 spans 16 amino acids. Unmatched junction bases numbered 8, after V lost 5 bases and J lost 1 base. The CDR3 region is CASSDDAGGGTDTQYF. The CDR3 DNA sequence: TGTGCCAGCAGCGACGATGCGGGGGGTGGCACAGATACGCAGTATTTT.

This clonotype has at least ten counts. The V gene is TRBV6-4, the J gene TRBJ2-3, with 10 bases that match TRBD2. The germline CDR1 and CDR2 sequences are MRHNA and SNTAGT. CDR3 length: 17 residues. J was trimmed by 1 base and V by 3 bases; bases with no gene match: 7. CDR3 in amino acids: CASSETPAGGGTDTQYF. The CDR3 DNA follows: TGTGCCAGCAGTGAGACACCAGCGGGAGGGGGCACAGATACGCAGTATTTT.

CDR3 protein: CATDTGEGGNTIYF. CDR3 sequence (DNA): TGTGCCACCGACACAGGGGAAGGTGGAAACACCATATATTTT. The chain has TRBV10-3 and TRBJ1-3; TRBD1 matches at 7 bases. This CDR3 has 14 residues. With 10 bases clipped from V and 3 bases from J, the junction kept 9 bases outside the gene matches. The germline gives CDR1 ENHRY, CDR2 SYGVKD.

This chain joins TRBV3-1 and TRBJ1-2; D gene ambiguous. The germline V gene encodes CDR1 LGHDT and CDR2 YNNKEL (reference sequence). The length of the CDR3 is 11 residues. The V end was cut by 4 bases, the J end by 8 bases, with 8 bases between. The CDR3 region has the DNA TGTGCCAGCAGCCCGGGTAGGGGCTACACCTTC. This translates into CASSPGRGYTF.

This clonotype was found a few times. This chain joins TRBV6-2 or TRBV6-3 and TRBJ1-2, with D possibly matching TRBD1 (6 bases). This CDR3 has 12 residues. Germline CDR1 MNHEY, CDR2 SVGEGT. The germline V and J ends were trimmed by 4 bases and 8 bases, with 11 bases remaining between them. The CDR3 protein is CASSWQGSGYTF. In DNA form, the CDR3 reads TGTGCCAGCAGTTGGCAGGGGTCCGGCTACACCTTC.

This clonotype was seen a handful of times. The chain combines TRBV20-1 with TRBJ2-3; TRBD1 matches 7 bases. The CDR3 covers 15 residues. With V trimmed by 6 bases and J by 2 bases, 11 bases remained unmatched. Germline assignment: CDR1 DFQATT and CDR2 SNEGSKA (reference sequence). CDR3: CSAVLPRGNTDTQYF. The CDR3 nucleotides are TGCAGTGCCGTTCTACCCAGGGGGAACACAGATACGCAGTATTTT.

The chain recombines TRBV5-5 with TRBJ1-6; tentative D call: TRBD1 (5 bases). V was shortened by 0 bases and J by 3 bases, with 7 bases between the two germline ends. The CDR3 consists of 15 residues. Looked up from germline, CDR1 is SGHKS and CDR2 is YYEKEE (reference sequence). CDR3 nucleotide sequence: TGTGCCAGCAGCTTGGCGGGGGTCTATAATTCACCCCTCCACTTT. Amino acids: CASSLAGVYNSPLHF. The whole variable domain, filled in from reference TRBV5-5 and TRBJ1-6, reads DAGVTQSPTHLIKTRGQQVTLRCSPISGHKSVSWYQQVLGQGPQFIFQYYEKEERGRGNFPDRFSARQFPNYSSELNVNALLLGDSALYLCASSLAGVYNSPLHFGNGTRLTVT.

The chain's CDR3 is CSVAGRSTSTDTQYF. The CDR3 bases are TGCAGCGTCGCAGGACGGTCGACTAGCACAGATACGCAGTATTTT. V gene TRBV29-1 combines with J gene TRBJ2-3; D gene uncertain. Trimming removed 6 bases at V and 0 bases at J, with 16 bases between. The V gene's germline CDR1 is SQVTM and CDR2 ANQGSEA. This CDR3 region has 15 residues.

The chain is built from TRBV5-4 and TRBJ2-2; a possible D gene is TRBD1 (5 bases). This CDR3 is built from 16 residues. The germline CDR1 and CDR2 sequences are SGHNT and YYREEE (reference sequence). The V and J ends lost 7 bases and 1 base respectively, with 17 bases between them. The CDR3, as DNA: TGTGCCAGCGAGCATGGGGCAGGCCAGAACACCGGGGAGCTGTTTTTT. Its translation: CASEHGAGQNTGELFF.

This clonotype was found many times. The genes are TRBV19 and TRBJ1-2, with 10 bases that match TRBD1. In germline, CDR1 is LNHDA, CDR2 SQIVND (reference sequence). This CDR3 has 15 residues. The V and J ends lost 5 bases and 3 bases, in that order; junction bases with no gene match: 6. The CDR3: CASSGRQGAHYGYTF. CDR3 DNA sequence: TGTGCCAGTAGTGGAAGACAGGGGGCCCACTATGGCTACACCTTC.

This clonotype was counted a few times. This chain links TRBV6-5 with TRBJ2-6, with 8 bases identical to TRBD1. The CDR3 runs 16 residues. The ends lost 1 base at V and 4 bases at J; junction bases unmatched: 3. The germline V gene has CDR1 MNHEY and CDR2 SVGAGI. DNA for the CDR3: TGTGCCAGCAGTTACTTCCGGACAGGGGGGGCCAACGTCCTGACTTTC. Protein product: CASSYFRTGGANVLTF.

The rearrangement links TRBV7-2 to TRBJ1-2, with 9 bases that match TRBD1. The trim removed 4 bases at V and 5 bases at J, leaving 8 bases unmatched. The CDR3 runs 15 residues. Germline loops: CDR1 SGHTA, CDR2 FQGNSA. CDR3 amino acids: CASSSDGTGIYGYTF. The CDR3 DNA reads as TGTGCCAGCAGCTCCGATGGGACAGGGATATATGGCTACACCTTC.

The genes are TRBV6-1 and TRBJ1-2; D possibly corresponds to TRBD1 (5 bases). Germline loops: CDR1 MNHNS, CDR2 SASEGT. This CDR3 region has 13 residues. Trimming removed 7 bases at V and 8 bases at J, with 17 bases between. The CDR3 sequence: CASILGGGAGYTF. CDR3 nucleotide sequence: TGTGCCAGCATCCTAGGAGGAGGGGCCGGCTACACCTTC.

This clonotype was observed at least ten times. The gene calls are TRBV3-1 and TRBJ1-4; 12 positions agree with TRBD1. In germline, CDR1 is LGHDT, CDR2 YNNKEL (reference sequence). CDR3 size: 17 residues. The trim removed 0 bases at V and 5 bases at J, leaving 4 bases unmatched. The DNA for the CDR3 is TGTGCCAGCAGCCAAGAGGGGACAGGGGGCTTCAATGAAAAACTGTTTTTT. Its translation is CASSQEGTGGFNEKLFF.

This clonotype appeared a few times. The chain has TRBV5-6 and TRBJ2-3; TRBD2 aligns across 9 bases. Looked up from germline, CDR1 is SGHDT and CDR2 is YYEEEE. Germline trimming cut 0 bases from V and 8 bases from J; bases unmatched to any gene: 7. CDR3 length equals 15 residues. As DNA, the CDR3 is TGTGCCAGCAGCTTGGTAGCGGGGGAGATCCGTACGCAGTATTTT. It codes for CASSLVAGEIRTQYF.

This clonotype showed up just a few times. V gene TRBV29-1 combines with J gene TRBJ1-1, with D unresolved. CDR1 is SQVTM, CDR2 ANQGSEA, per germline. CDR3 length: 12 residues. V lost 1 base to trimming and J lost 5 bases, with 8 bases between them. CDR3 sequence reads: CSVEVWETEAFF. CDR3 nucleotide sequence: TGCAGCGTTGAAGTATGGGAGACTGAAGCTTTCTTT.

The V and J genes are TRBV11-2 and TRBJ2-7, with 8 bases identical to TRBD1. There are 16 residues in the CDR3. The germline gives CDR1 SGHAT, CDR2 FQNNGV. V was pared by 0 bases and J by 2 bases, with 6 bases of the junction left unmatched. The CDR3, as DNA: TGTGCCAGCAGCTTAGAGTTCGGACAGGGAGCCTACGAGCAGTACTTC. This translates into CASSLEFGQGAYEQYF.

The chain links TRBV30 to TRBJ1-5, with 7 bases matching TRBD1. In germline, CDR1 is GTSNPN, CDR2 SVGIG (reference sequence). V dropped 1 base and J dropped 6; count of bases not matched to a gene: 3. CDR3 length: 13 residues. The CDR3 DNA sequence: TGTGCCTGGAGTGAGGGGGCTGCTCAGCCCCAGCATTTT. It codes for CAWSEGAAQPQHF.

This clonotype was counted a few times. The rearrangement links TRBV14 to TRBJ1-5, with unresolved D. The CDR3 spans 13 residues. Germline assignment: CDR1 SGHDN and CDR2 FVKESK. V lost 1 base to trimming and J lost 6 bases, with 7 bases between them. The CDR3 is CASSQGLSQPQHF. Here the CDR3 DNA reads TGTGCCAGCAGCCAAGGATTGAGTCAGCCCCAGCATTTT.